This passage covers 11 T cell receptor beta chains from one sample sequenced in a study of T cells in Graves' hyperthyroidism and ophthalmopathy. From RNA transcripts, TCR beta CDR3 regions were amplified. RT-PCR in the first round (using the HTBI primer set) targeted the TCR CDR3. TCRdb reprocessed the multiplex PCR reads with MiXCR, giving one entry per CDR3 protein. The sample has around 600,000 distinct CDR3 sequences; approximately 15% are singletons. Sequenced: blood. These TCRs come from a young woman with Graves' ophthalmopathy.

As to this clonotype: A read error is likely, as this CDR3 ends without the conserved phenylalanine or tryptophan. This chain joins TRBV28 and TRBJ2-7, with 9 bases lining up with TRBD1. V lost 6 bases and J lost 4; bases outside the gene matches: 7. Germline CDR1 and CDR2: MDHEN and SYDVKM. The CDR3 loop spans 14 amino acids. The CDR3 DNA sequence: TGTGCCAGCAGCTCCGGGACAGGGAAGTACGAGCAGTACCTC. Its translation: CASSSGTGKYEQYL.

This clonotype was counted many times. The chain employs TRBV10-3 and TRBJ1-1; 9 nucleotides match TRBD1. From germline, CDR1 is ENHRY and CDR2 SYGVKD. This CDR3 has 16 residues. V shed 4 bases and J 0 bases; nucleotides not matched to a gene: 6. The CDR3 is CAISVFGQGMNTEAFF. In DNA form, the CDR3 reads TGTGCCATCAGTGTATTCGGACAGGGGATGAACACTGAAGCTTTCTTT.

There are a few counts of this clonotype. The chain recombines TRBV25-1 with TRBJ1-5; 7 positions match TRBD1. This CDR3 is built from 15 residues. The germline CDR1 and CDR2 sequences are MGHDK and SYGVNS. The V segment lost 5 bases and the J segment 0 bases; nucleotides outside the gene matches: 4. The CDR3 region is CASSQTGDSNQPQHF. CDR3 DNA: TGTGCCAGCAGTCAAACAGGGGATAGCAATCAGCCCCAGCATTTT.

This clonotype came up many times. The chain carries TRBV5-6 and TRBJ1-1; no clear D gene. CDR3 length: 15 amino acids. CDR1 is SGHDT and CDR2 is YYEEEE in the germline V gene. The germline V and J ends were trimmed by 3 bases and 1 base, with 13 bases remaining between them. The CDR3 loop is CASSWKPTGNTEAFF. DNA for the CDR3: TGTGCCAGCAGCTGGAAACCGACGGGGAACACTGAAGCTTTCTTT.

This clonotype has only a few counts. A clone one base away is much larger, so this may be a read error. The chain couples TRBV7-2 to TRBJ2-5; TRBD2 matches at 7 bases. The CDR3 has 15 amino acids. Germline assignment: CDR1 SGHTA and CDR2 FQGNSA. The CDR3 DNA reads TGTGCCAGCAGCTTATACGGTCGCGGGAGAGAGACCCAGCACTTC. Translating it yields CASSLYGRGRETQHF.

The chain joins TRBV20-1 to TRBJ1-1; 8 bases agree with TRBD1. With V trimmed by 6 bases and J by 4 bases, 1 base remained unmatched. The CDR3 sequence is 11 residues long. Germline CDR1 and CDR2: DFQATT and SNEGSKA (reference sequence). The CDR3 bases are TGCAGTGCCACAGGGGGCACTGAAGCTTTCTTT. It translates to CSATGGTEAFF.

This clonotype occurred many times. This chain links TRBV5-6 with TRBJ2-7; TRBD1 is a possible D gene (7 bases). The V gene's germline CDR1 is SGHDT and CDR2 YYEEEE. Trimming took off 4 bases at V and 3 bases at J, with 11 bases between the two ends. This CDR3 region has 13 residues. CDR3 loop: CASSAGQHYEQYF. In nucleotides, the CDR3 is TGTGCCAGCAGCGCGGGACAGCACTACGAGCAGTACTTC.

This clonotype was observed at least ten times. The chain recombines TRBV10-3 with TRBJ2-3; TRBD2 matches at 7 bases. This CDR3 comprises 17 residues. J gave up 1 base and V 6 bases, and 13 bases lay outside the gene matches. The germline V gene encodes CDR1 ENHRY and CDR2 SYGVKD. The CDR3 loop reads CAIRGGLGVTGTDTQYF. Here the CDR3 DNA reads TGTGCCATCAGAGGAGGACTAGGAGTTACGGGCACAGATACGCAGTATTTT.

In its sample, this clonotype was seen many times. This rearrangement joins TRBV27 to TRBJ2-1, with D perhaps given as TRBD1 or TRBD2 (6 bases each). CDR1 and CDR2 (germline): MNHEY, SMNVEV (reference sequence). The ends were cut back, 3 bases at V and 2 bases at J, with 14 bases in the middle. The CDR3 length is 16 residues. CDR3 in DNA: TGTGCCAGCAGTTTCCCGTCGGGGGCCGCCTACAATGAGCAGTTCTTC. It translates to CASSFPSGAAYNEQFF.

This clonotype was found many times. The chain joins TRBV9 to TRBJ2-7; D unclear. V was clipped by 0 bases and J by 2 bases, with 3 bases between them. The CDR3 totals 12 residues. The germline V gene has CDR1 SGDLS and CDR2 YYNGEE. The DNA of the CDR3 is TGTGCCAGCAGCGTAGTTGCCTACGAGCAGTACTTC. It specifies CASSVVAYEQYF.

This clonotype was counted at least ten times. The J gene is TRBJ2-7, the V gene TRBV6-2 or TRBV6-3; D might be TRBD2 (5 bases). Germline V gene lookup returns CDR1 MNHEY and CDR2 SVGEGT. V was shortened by 2 bases and J by 6 bases, with 14 bases between the two germline ends. The CDR3 length is 14 residues. The CDR3: CASSYPRGSGEQYF. CDR3 sequence (DNA): TGTGCCAGCAGTTACCCCCGAGGAAGCGGCGAGCAGTACTTC.